This T cell receptor (beta chain) was documented in a study of blood T cells in healthy people across ages. Overall study results and limits: Fewer expanded clones and more diversity marked long-lived versus aged donors.

It was with a sample-barcoded 5' primer and a J-beta primer mix that a second PCR of about 6 to 12 cycles was run. Every single cDNA molecule received a tag from a template-switch adaptor with 12 random nucleotides. Researchers report that each sample yielded at least 2.5 million CDR3-containing paired-end reads. TCRdb itself ran the 5' RACE reads through MiXCR, one entry per CDR3 protein. This sample has under 1,000,000 distinct CDR3 sequences, with 35% to 60% found just once. V lost 5 bases and J lost 6, with 12 bases in between. The CDR3 extends over 13 amino acids. Isolation of PBMCs gave at least 7 million cells per sample. Many counts were recorded for this clonotype. Its target is not known.

Material for sequencing was blood. The chain uses TRBV12-3 or TRBV12-4 and TRBJ2-3, with D hard to call. The sequence came from a man older than 75 in good health. The CDR3 nucleotides are TGTGCCAGCAGTGTACGAGAAGGGGATACGCAGTATTTT. Translation gives CASSVREGDTQYF.